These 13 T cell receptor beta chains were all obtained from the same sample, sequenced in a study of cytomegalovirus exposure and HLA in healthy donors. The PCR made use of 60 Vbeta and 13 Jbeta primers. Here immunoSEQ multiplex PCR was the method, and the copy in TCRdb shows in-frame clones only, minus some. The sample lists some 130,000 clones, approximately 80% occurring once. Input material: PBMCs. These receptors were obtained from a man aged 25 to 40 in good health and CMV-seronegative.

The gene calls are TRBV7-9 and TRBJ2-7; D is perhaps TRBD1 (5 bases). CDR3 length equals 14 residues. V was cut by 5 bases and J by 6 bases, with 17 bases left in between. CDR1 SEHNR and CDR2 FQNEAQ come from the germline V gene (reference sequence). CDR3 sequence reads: CASSQDIGAAEQYF. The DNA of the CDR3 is TGTGCCAGCAGCCAGGACATTGGGGCGGCCGAGCAGTACTTC.

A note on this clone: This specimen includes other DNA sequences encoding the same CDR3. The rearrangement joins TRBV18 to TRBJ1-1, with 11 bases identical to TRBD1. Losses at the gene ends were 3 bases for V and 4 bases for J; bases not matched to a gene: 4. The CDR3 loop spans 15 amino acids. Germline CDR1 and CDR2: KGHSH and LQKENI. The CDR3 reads CASSPPGQGGTEAFF. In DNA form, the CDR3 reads TGTGCCAGCTCACCGCCGGGACAGGGGGGCACTGAAGCTTTCTTT.

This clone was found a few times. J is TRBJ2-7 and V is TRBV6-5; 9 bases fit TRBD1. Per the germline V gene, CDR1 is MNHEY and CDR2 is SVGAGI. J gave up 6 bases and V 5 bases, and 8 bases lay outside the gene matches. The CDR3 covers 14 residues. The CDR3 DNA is TGTGCCAGCAGTCGCGGACAGGGACAGGGCGAGCAGTACTTC. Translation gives CASSRGQGQGEQYF.

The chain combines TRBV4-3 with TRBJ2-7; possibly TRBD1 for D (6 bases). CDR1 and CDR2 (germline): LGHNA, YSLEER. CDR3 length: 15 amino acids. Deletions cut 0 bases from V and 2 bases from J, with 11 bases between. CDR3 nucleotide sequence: TGCGCCAGCAGCCAAGAACTACAGGGACCCTACGAGCAGTACTTC. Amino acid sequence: CASSQELQGPYEQYF.

CDR3 in DNA: TGTGCCAGCGTTTATCTAGCGGCTTACGAGCAGTACTTC. Translated: CASVYLAAYEQYF. The chain couples TRBV2 to TRBJ2-7, with TRBD2 identical over 7 bases. The J segment lost 4 bases and the V segment lost 8 bases, leaving 8 bases of the junction unmatched. CDR3 length equals 13 residues. Germline V CDR1 and CDR2: SNHLY, FYNNEI.

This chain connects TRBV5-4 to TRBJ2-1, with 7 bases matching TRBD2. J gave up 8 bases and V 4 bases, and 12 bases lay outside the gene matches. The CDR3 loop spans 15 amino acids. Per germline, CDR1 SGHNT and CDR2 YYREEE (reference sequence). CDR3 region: CASSPEAAGEDEQFF. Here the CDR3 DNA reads TGTGCCAGCAGCCCGGAGGCTGCGGGAGAGGATGAGCAGTTCTTC.

The CDR3 reads CSAISAGSNQPQHF. For the CDR3, the DNA is TGCAGCGCTATTAGTGCCGGGAGCAATCAGCCCCAGCATTTT. V usage is TRBV29-1 and J usage is TRBJ1-5; D remains ambiguous. Germline CDR1 reads SQVTM; CDR2 reads ANQGSEA. The CDR3 has 14 residues. The germline V and J ends were trimmed by 7 bases and 1 base, with 14 bases remaining between them. The full variable domain, rest sourced from reference TRBV29-1 and TRBJ1-5, is SAVISQKPSRDICQRGTSLTIQCQVDSQVTMMFWYRQQPGQSLTLIATANQGSEATYESGFVIDKFPISRPNLTFSTLTVSNMSPEDSSIYLCSAISAGSNQPQHFGDGTRLSIL.

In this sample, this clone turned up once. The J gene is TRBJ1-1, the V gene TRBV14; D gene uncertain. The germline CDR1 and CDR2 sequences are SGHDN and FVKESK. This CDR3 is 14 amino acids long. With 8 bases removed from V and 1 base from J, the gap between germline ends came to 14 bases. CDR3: CASGISGWNTEAFF. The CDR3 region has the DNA TGTGCCAGCGGGATATCGGGGTGGAACACTGAAGCTTTCTTT.

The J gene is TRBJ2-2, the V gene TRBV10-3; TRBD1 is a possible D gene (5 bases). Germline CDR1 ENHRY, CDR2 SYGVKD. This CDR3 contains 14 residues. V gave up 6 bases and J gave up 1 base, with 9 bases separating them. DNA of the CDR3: TGTGCCATCAGAGGACAAGAGAACACCGGGGAGCTGTTTTTT. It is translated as CAIRGQENTGELFF.

The CDR3 loop reads CASSSREGGYGYTF. CDR3 DNA: TGTGCCAGCAGTTCCCGGGAGGGGGGCTATGGCTACACCTTC. V usage is TRBV6-5 and J usage is TRBJ1-2; perhaps TRBD1 as D (6 bases). Germline V gives CDR1 MNHEY, CDR2 SVGAGI. There are 14 residues in the CDR3. Trimming pared 4 bases from V and 4 bases from J, leaving 13 bases between.

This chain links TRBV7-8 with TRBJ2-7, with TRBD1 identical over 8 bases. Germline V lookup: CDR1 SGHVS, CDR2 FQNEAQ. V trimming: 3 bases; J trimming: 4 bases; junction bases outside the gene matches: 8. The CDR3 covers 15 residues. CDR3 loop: CASSFGQGARYEQYF. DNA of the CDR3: TGTGCCAGCAGCTTCGGGCAGGGGGCGAGGTACGAGCAGTACTTC. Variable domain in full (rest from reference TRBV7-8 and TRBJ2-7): GAGVSQSPRYKVAKRGQDVALRCDPISGHVSLFWYQQALGQGPEFLTYFQNEAQLDKSGLPSDRFFAERPEGSVSTLKIQRTQQEDSAVYLCASSFGQGARYEQYFGPGTRLTVT.

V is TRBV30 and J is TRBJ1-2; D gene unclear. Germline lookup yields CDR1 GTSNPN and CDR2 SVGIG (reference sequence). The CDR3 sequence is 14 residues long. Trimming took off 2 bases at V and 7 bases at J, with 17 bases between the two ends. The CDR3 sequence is CAWSKSTGRGGYTF. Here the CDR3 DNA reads TGTGCCTGGAGTAAATCGACTGGACGGGGTGGCTACACCTTC.

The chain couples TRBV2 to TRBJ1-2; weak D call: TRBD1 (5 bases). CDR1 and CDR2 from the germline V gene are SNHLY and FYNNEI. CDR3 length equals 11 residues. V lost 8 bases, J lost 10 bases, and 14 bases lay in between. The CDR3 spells CASSYRIFYTF. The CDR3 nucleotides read TGTGCCAGCTCATACAGGATCTTCTACACCTTC.